This T cell receptor beta chain was identified in a study of OX40 agonist ivuxolimab in advanced cancers. About the research overall: Participants, around 80% male, averaged approximately 60 years of age, ranging from roughly 20 to 79. Study-level results: CD8+ T cells showed, on average, more clonal expansion than CD4+ cells. Clones of CD4+ and CD8+ blood T cells grew by week 6 at doses of 0.1 to 3.0 mg/kg.

The CDR3 length is 18 residues. V shed 4 bases and J 2 bases; nucleotides not matched to a gene: 15. In germline, CDR1 is MDHEN, CDR2 SYDVKM. Libraries were prepared by immunoSEQ multiplex PCR; TCRdb keeps only in-frame clonotypes and omits some of them. The sample consists of 35,000 to 50,000 clones, 70% to 85% of them appearing once. On this clone itself: Its cognate antigen is unknown.

The specimen was CD4+ or CD8+ T cells sorted from blood, collected in a trial of the OX40 agonist ivuxolimab. V is TRBV28 and J is TRBJ2-3, with 7 bases lining up with TRBD1. This clonotype originated in an adult with an advanced solid tumor such as melanoma, head and neck, liver or kidney cancer. Here the CDR3 DNA reads TGTGCCAGCAGTTCACTCACGAGGGGGCCATCCCACACAGATACGCAGTATTTT. The encoded protein is CASSSLTRGPSHTDTQYF.